The rows below give T cell receptor beta chains drawn from one sample of a study of blood T cell repertoires in COVID-19. Using immunoSEQ multiplex PCR, the repertoire was profiled, and TCRdb retains in-frame clones only, with some absent. The sample lists about 69,000 clones, 65% to 85% occurring once. Sequenced material: peripheral blood. All receptors come from a man aged 60 to 75 with acute or convalescent COVID-19. CDR3s include the opening cysteine and the closing phenylalanine or tryptophan. Size is omitted from some rows. Given values are once, few, many or a class for expanded clones.

CAWSRQGWTEAFF . TRBV30
CASSYTEAEAFF many TRBV2
CASLDRGSNTGELFF . TRBV13
CASSFSSYNEQFF . TRBV12-3/TRBV12-4
CASSRGTGVSYGYTF once TRBV4-3
CASSPRALAGEVNTQYF . TRBV27
CASSLRGAGGRGTNQPQHF . TRBV7-2
CASSQDSATNEKLFF once TRBV4-2
CASKSGGSYNSPLHF . TRBV19
CASSSPGQGNTEAFF . TRBV6-5
CASRMTGGARPQHF once TRBV19
CASSGGTEAFF . TRBV5-1
CASSVGLLEAGQPQHF . TRBV9
CASSRGQGAGNTIYF . TRBV4-1
CASSAPDSYEQYF . TRBV2